This entry describes one T cell receptor beta chain. Its antigen is unknown. The source of the sample is a study of shared clonotypes between healthy human individuals. Study information: The people who gave samples were two women and three men aged 18 to 49. General observations from the study: Exclusively blood specimens were collected; tissue repertoires likely differ. An expected dependence of interdonor clonotype sharing on sequencing depth was noted.

Trimming shortened V by 3 bases and J by 3 bases, and 10 bases separated the two germline ends. The CDR3 consists of 14 residues. Germline loops: CDR1 MNHEY, CDR2 SMNVEV (reference sequence). For each subset, genomic DNA was distributed in equal portions over several immunoSEQ plates. Sequencing used immunoSEQ multiplex PCR; TCRdb keeps in-frame clones, though not all of them. In the table there are hundreds of thousands of clones, around 72% of which are singletons. The receptor's source is a woman younger than 45 in good health. The chain uses TRBV27 and TRBJ2-3; no definite D call. The sample comprised memory CD4+ T cells sorted from blood. The subset is: CD45RA-negative fraction. CDR3 coding DNA: TGTGCCAGCAGTTTTCGAGCGCAAACAGATACGCAGTATTTT. Translating gives CASSFRAQTDTQYF.